Below, 23 T cell receptor beta chains from the same sample are listed, as sequenced in a study of beta chain features in type 1 diabetes. Study outcomes and limitations: Within each of all four CD4+ subsets, Type 1 diabetes patients had TCRB CDR3s that were moderately but significantly shorter.

Expressed TCRB transcripts got sequenced, as all isolated RNA was reverse transcribed. The method was immunoSEQ multiplex PCR; TCRdb's version includes in-frame clones alone and lacks a portion of them. The sample contains some 240,000 clones, about a sixth of which appear only once. Their antigen targets remain unknown. The sequenced sample was naive CD4+ T cells from blood. These receptor sequences come from a young man with type 1 diabetes.

Only a few counts were recorded for this clone. The J gene is TRBJ2-1, the V gene TRBV7-2; D might be TRBD2 (5 bases). Trimming stripped 2 bases from V and 4 bases from J, with 12 bases between. CDR1 is SGHTA, CDR2 FQGNSA, per germline. The CDR3 consists of 15 residues. CDR3 DNA sequence: TGTGCCAGCAGCTTAAGCCTTGGCGGGTACAATGAGCAGTTCTTC. It specifies CASSLSLGGYNEQFF.

The V call is TRBV14, the J call TRBJ1-4, with D unclear. The CDR3 sequence is 15 residues long. The germline V and J ends were trimmed by 1 base and 0 bases, with 6 bases remaining between them. Germline-derived CDR1 and CDR2 are SGHDN and FVKESK. The DNA for the CDR3 is TGTGCCAGCAGCCAAGTAGTTGCAACTAATGAAAAACTGTTTTTT. This encodes CASSQVVATNEKLFF.

This clone was recorded a few times. The chain joins TRBV14 to TRBJ1-4; a weak D match, TRBD1 (5 bases). Germline-derived CDR1 and CDR2 are SGHDN and FVKESK. V lost 6 bases, J lost 7 bases, and 15 bases lay in between. This CDR3 has 14 amino acids. This chain's CDR3 is CASRRNRIGEKLFF. The CDR3 DNA reads TGTGCCAGCAGAAGGAACAGGATCGGTGAAAAACTGTTTTTT.

This chain connects TRBV30 to TRBJ1-5, with TRBD1 as a possible D gene (5 bases). This CDR3 has 19 amino acids. Germline V gene lookup returns CDR1 GTSNPN and CDR2 SVGIG (reference sequence). V dropped 4 bases and J dropped 2 bases, with 27 bases sitting between them. The CDR3 nucleotides read TGTGCCTGGACCGCTCCCAATTCCCGGGACCTTGGAGGCAATCAGCCCCAGCATTTT. Translation gives CAWTAPNSRDLGGNQPQHF.

The V call is TRBV7-9, the J call TRBJ2-7; no definite D call. The V end was cut by 4 bases, the J end by 5 bases, with 6 bases between. Germline assignment: CDR1 SEHNR and CDR2 FQNEAQ (reference sequence). This CDR3 spans 11 amino acids. CDR3 nucleotides: TGTGCCAGCAGCTCCCGTGACGAGCAGTACTTC. Its protein is CASSSRDEQYF.

This clone came up a few times. V gene TRBV7-2 combines with J gene TRBJ2-5; D unresolved. Germline CDR1 and CDR2: SGHTA and FQGNSA. This CDR3 contains 14 residues. Trimming removed 7 bases at V and 5 bases at J, with 17 bases between. The CDR3 loop is CASTVTGLGETQYF. The CDR3 DNA sequence: TGTGCCAGCACCGTAACGGGCCTCGGGGAGACCCAGTACTTC.

A few counts support this clone. The sample has other DNA sequences that encode this CDR3 too. This chain uses TRBV20-1 with TRBJ1-1; the D is unclear. Germline V gives CDR1 DFQATT, CDR2 SNEGSKA (reference sequence). The CDR3 has 11 amino acids. Trimming took off 5 bases at V and 1 base at J, with 5 bases between the two ends. The CDR3, as DNA: TGCAGTGCTTCGGAGAACACTGAAGCTTTCTTT. Residues: CSASENTEAFF.

The chain links TRBV4-1 to TRBJ1-5; 10 bases line up with TRBD1. Germline assignment: CDR1 MGHRA and CDR2 YSYEKL. The CDR3 is 17 residues long. J gave up 0 bases and V 4 bases, and 6 bases lay outside the gene matches. The CDR3 loop is CASSLRQGADSNQPQHF. The CDR3 bases are TGCGCCAGCAGCCTACGACAGGGGGCCGATAGCAATCAGCCCCAGCATTTT.

The chain uses TRBV28 and TRBJ2-7, with D unresolved. The CDR3 spans 12 residues. Germline V gives CDR1 MDHEN, CDR2 SYDVKM. Trimming pared 2 bases from V and 5 bases from J, leaving 7 bases between. This chain's CDR3 is CASSLDGHEQYF. The CDR3 DNA reads TGTGCCAGCAGTTTAGATGGGCACGAGCAGTACTTC.

The chain uses TRBV11-2 and TRBJ1-1; D gene ambiguous. The length of the CDR3 is 13 residues. V was clipped by 1 base and J by 1 base, with 4 bases between them. Germline V gene sequence: CDR1 SGHAT, CDR2 FQNNGV. In DNA, the CDR3 is TGTGCCAGCAGCTTAGCAGGGAACACTGAAGCTTTCTTT. This sequence encodes CASSLAGNTEAFF. The full variable domain, in which reference TRBV11-2 and TRBJ1-1 provide the parts outside the CDR3, is EAGVAQSPRYKIIEKRQSVAFWCNPISGHATLYWYQQILGQGPKLLIQFQNNGVVDDSQLPKDRFSAERLKGVDSTLKIQPAKLEDSAVYLCASSLAGNTEAFFGQGTRLTVV.

V usage is TRBV6-6 and J usage is TRBJ1-3, with 9 bases matching TRBD1. The V segment lost 5 bases and the J segment 3 bases; nucleotides outside the gene matches: 2. This CDR3 spans 14 amino acids. Germline V gives CDR1 MNHNY, CDR2 SVGAGI (reference sequence). The CDR3 is CASSRTGVGNTIYF. DNA of the CDR3: TGTGCCAGCAGTAGGACAGGGGTTGGAAACACCATATATTTT.

The J gene is TRBJ2-7, the V gene TRBV9, with a weak D call TRBD2 (6 bases). The germline gives CDR1 SGDLS, CDR2 YYNGEE. This CDR3 has 16 amino acids. V shed 3 bases and J shed 3 bases, with 19 bases lying between them. CDR3 sequence reads: CASSAGAGTWGYEQYF. DNA for the CDR3: TGTGCCAGCAGCGCGGGTGCGGGGACTTGGGGCTACGAGCAGTACTTC.

A few counts support this clone. This rearrangement joins TRBV4-3 to TRBJ2-7; 8 positions agree with TRBD1. Germline V gene sequence: CDR1 LGHNA, CDR2 YSLEER. There are 15 residues in the CDR3. Losses at the gene ends were 2 bases for V and 4 bases for J; bases not matched to a gene: 7. CDR3 nucleotides: TGCGCCAGCAGCCAAAAGGCAGGGGGCGGGTACGAGCAGTACTTC. Translated: CASSQKAGGGYEQYF.

This clone appeared a few times. V is TRBV9 and J is TRBJ2-1; weak D call: TRBD2 (6 bases). The V gene lost 4 bases and the J gene lost 3 bases, with 8 bases spanning the gap. This CDR3 has 13 amino acids. Germline CDR1 is SGDLS and CDR2 is YYNGEE. As DNA, the CDR3 is TGTGCCAGCAGCTTGCGGGACTACAATGAGCAGTTCTTC. This gives the protein CASSLRDYNEQFF. The full variable domain, its missing parts supplied by reference TRBV9 and TRBJ2-1, is DSGVTQTPKHLITATGQRVTLRCSPRSGDLSVYWYQQSLDQGLQFLIQYYNGEERAKGNILERFSAQQFPDLHSELNLSSLELGDSALYFCASSLRDYNEQFFGPGTRLTVL.

The rearrangement uses TRBV15 and TRBJ2-7; 9 bases align to TRBD1. The V gene's germline CDR1 is LNHNV and CDR2 YYDKDF (reference sequence). Unmatched junction bases numbered 7, after V lost 4 bases and J lost 6 bases. This CDR3 is built from 14 residues. CDR3 in amino acids: CATSNRDRVSEQYF. The CDR3 DNA sequence: TGTGCCACCAGCAACCGGGACAGGGTATCCGAGCAGTACTTC.

The chain has TRBV30 and TRBJ2-3, with 7 bases that match TRBD1. J lost 1 base, V lost 6 bases, and 7 bases had no gene match. The CDR3 extends over 14 amino acids. The germline CDR1 and CDR2 sequences are GTSNPN and SVGIG (reference sequence). The CDR3 DNA reads as TGTGCCTGCCGCTCCGGACAGGGCACAGATACGCAGTATTTT. Its translation is CACRSGQGTDTQYF.

This chain joins TRBV28 and TRBJ2-1, with D possibly matching TRBD1 (5 bases). CDR1 and CDR2 (germline): MDHEN, SYDVKM. There are 15 residues in the CDR3. Trimming left V 1 base short and J 3 bases short, with 10 bases between. As DNA, the CDR3 is TGTGCCAGCAGTTTATCAGGGTTCGACTACAATGAGCAGTTCTTC. Translation gives CASSLSGFDYNEQFF.

The CDR3 here is CASSLARGHNYEQYF. The CDR3 DNA reads TGTGCCAGCAGCTTGGCGCGGGGACACAACTACGAGCAGTACTTC. The genes are TRBV11-2 and TRBJ2-7, with D perhaps assigned TRBD1 or TRBD2 (6 bases each). Trimming pared 3 bases from V and 3 bases from J, leaving 15 bases between. Germline V gives CDR1 SGHAT, CDR2 FQNNGV. The CDR3 has 15 amino acids.

The chain combines TRBV11-1 with TRBJ2-1, with 12 positions matching TRBD2. This CDR3 region has 16 residues. CDR1 is SGHAT and CDR2 is FQDESV in the germline V gene (reference sequence). V was pared by 4 bases and J by 2 bases, with 3 bases of the junction left unmatched. CDR3 region: CASSSTSGSAYNEQFF. CDR3 nucleotides: TGTGCCAGCAGCTCGACTAGCGGGAGTGCCTACAATGAGCAGTTCTTC.

This clone was counted between two and nine times. The J gene is TRBJ2-1, the V gene TRBV18; TRBD1 agrees at 8 bases. Germline V gene lookup returns CDR1 KGHSH and CDR2 LQKENI. This CDR3 comprises 15 residues. Trimming removed 1 base from V and 4 bases from J; junction bases left unmatched: 3. The CDR3 region has the DNA TGTGCCAGCTCACCACAGGGACAGGAATACAATGAGCAGTTCTTC. It yields the protein CASSPQGQEYNEQFF.

In this sample, this clone turned up a few times. The chain combines TRBV15 with TRBJ2-1; TRBD2 matches 10 bases. Looked up from germline, CDR1 is LNHNV and CDR2 is YYDKDF (reference sequence). V shed 5 bases and J 6 bases; nucleotides not matched to a gene: 1. CDR3 length: 13 residues. Here the CDR3 DNA reads TGTGCCACCAGCCGGACTAGCGGCAATGAGCAGTTCTTC. Its translation: CATSRTSGNEQFF.

This clone appeared a few times. This sequence joins TRBV6-4 and TRBJ2-1; 13 bases are shared with TRBD2. The germline gives CDR1 MRHNA, CDR2 SNTAGT. The CDR3 is 14 amino acids. Trimming at V came to 9 bases and at J to 8 bases, leaving 7 bases not matched to a gene. CDR3 in amino acids: CASRTSGSVHEQFF. Written as DNA, the CDR3 is TGTGCCAGTCGGACTAGCGGGAGTGTCCATGAGCAGTTCTTC.

The genes are TRBV4-1 and TRBJ2-4; TRBD1 might be the D (6 bases). V lost 3 bases and J lost 2, with 11 bases in between. The CDR3 runs 15 residues. The V gene's germline CDR1 is MGHRA and CDR2 YSYEKL. CDR3 sequence (DNA): TGCGCCAGCAGCCACCCCGGACAGCCCAAAAACATTCAGTACTTC. Its protein product is CASSHPGQPKNIQYF.